The clone carrying this TCR beta chain was counted at least ten times. This sample is part of a study of cytomegalovirus exposure and HLA in healthy donors. The V gene lost 2 bases and the J gene lost 7 bases, with 11 bases spanning the gap. The germline CDR1 and CDR2 sequences are MDHEN and SYDVKM. The CDR3 has 14 amino acids. With 60 Vbeta and 13 Jbeta primers, the PCR was carried out. Assay: immunoSEQ multiplex PCR; the TCRdb copy retains only in-frame clones and omits some. Among fewer than 70,000 clones listed, just under 70% were seen once. Material: PBMCs. The chain has TRBV28 and TRBJ1-4; unclear D gene. The clonotype comes from a woman in her 30s in good health and CMV-seronegative. This CDR3 is CASSLTGRVEKLFF. In DNA, the CDR3 is TGTGCCAGCAGTTTAACCGGGAGGGTTGAAAAACTGTTTTTT.